These 14 T cell receptor beta chains were sequenced from one sample in a study of T cells in women clearing cervical HPV infection. Clones were read by immunoSEQ multiplex PCR, and TCRdb kept only the in-frame ones, dropping some. The sample data list more than 20,000 clones. Sequencing was done on a sample of blood buffy coat. The receptors shown here come from a woman aged 18 to 69 with a cervical HPV16 infection that either progressed to CIN3+ or cleared (not recorded which).

In regard to this clone: The CDR3 extends 3 residues past the end of the read, so its final part is completed from the germline J gene. The V and J genes are TRBV20-1 and TRBJ2-1; TRBD2 agrees at 9 bases. After removal of 2 bases from V and 4 bases from J, the junction contained 3 bases not matched to a gene. Per germline, CDR1 DFQATT and CDR2 SNEGSKA (reference sequence). This CDR3 contains 14 residues. CDR3 sequence: CSARYGLAYNEQFF. The covered CDR3 bases are TGCAGTGCTAGATATGGACTAGCGTACAATGAG.

Note on this clone: One end of the junction is discordant with germline, which a read error may explain. Sequencing ends 3 residues short of the CDR3 end; the germline J gene provides the rest. Other DNA variants within this sample encode the same CDR3. This chain connects TRBV2 to TRBJ1-3; D may be TRBD1 (5 bases). Germline V gene data show CDR1 as SNHLY and CDR2 as FYNNEI. The CDR3 length is 16 residues. The CDR3: CASRESGTDSGNTIYF. CDR3 bases read: TGTGCCAGCAGGGAGAGCGGGACGGACTCTGGAAACACA.

To note about this clone: Read data end 3 residues before the CDR3 end; the end is taken from the germline J gene. This chain uses TRBV10-3 with TRBJ1-4; 7 bases are a match to TRBD1. The length of the CDR3 is 13 residues. CDR1 is ENHRY and CDR2 is SYGVKD in the germline V gene. The junction had 3 bases not matched to a gene; V was cut back by 3 bases and J by 8 bases. CDR3: CAISEGGGEKLFF. The sequenced CDR3 bases are TGTGCCATCAGTGAAGGGGGCGGCGAAAAA.

A remark on this clone: The read ends 3 residues early relative to the CDR3; the germline J gene fills the gap. The V and J genes are TRBV7-2 and TRBJ2-5, with 9 bases identical to TRBD2. CDR3 length equals 15 residues. Germline loops: CDR1 SGHTA, CDR2 FQGNSA. The CDR3 DNA, read in part, is TGTGCCAGCAGCCCGCGGGGGGGCCAGGGAGATACC. Translation gives CASSPRGGQGDT. The entire CDR3 is CASSPRGGQGDTQYF.

Points on this clone: The read terminates 3 residues ahead of where the CDR3 ends, so the germline J gene completes it. The chain is built from TRBV7-2 and TRBJ2-7; TRBD1 matches 9 bases. The CDR3 extends over 15 amino acids. Germline assignment: CDR1 SGHTA and CDR2 FQGNSA. Unmatched junction bases numbered 11, after V lost 5 bases and J lost 6 bases. The part of the CDR3 DNA that was read is TGTGCCAGCAGCCTAACCTCACAGGGGGCTGGCGAG. It codes for CASSLTSQGAGE. The entire CDR3 sequence reads CASSLTSQGAGEQYF.

For this clone: The read falls 3 residues short of the CDR3 end, and the missing part is taken from the germline J gene. The chain recombines TRBV7-9 with TRBJ1-1, with 7 bases identical to TRBD1. The CDR3 extends over 14 amino acids. Per the germline V gene, CDR1 is SEHNR and CDR2 is FQNEAQ (reference sequence). The V and J ends lost 5 bases and 1 base, in that order; junction bases with no gene match: 4. The CDR3 DNA, read in part, is TGTGCCAGCAGCACGGGACAGACGAACACTGAA. This sequence encodes CASSTGQTNTE. The entire CDR3 sequence reads CASSTGQTNTEAFF.

Comments on this clone: Coverage ceases 3 residues before the CDR3 finishes, and the germline J gene fills in the end. V usage is TRBV4-2 and J usage is TRBJ2-2; D is perhaps TRBD1 (6 bases). V lost 3 bases to trimming and J lost 0 bases, with 8 bases between them. Germline V gene sequence: CDR1 LGHNA, CDR2 YNFKEQ. This CDR3 comprises 15 residues. The CDR3 protein is CASSHGQTNTGELFF. The covered CDR3 bases are TGTGCCAGCAGCCACGGACAGACGAACACCGGGGAG.

As for this clone: The read ends 3 residues before the CDR3 terminus; that terminus is restored from the germline J gene. The rearrangement joins TRBV18 to TRBJ1-2; TRBD1 is a possible D gene (5 bases). The CDR3 is made up of 17 amino acids. The germline CDR1 and CDR2 sequences are KGHSH and LQKENI. The CDR3 bases that were read are TGTGCCAGCTCACCTCTCACTAGCGGGGCAAGCACAGATACC. This codes for CASSPLTSGASTDT. The whole CDR3 region reads CASSPLTSGASTDTYTF.

Concerning this clone itself: Sequencing ends 3 residues short of the CDR3 end; the germline J gene provides the rest. This chain links TRBV6-1 with TRBJ2-7, with 12 bases lining up with TRBD2. This CDR3 is built from 16 residues. Germline lookup yields CDR1 MNHNS and CDR2 SASEGT. Trimming at V came to 4 bases and at J to 0 bases, leaving 4 bases not matched to a gene. CDR3 sequence reads: CASSARLAGDSYEQYF. The covered CDR3 bases are TGTGCCAGCAGTGCCAGACTAGCGGGGGACTCCTACGAG.

The covered CDR3 bases are TGTGCCAGTAGTATCATGGCAGGAAAGTTGGAA. Its translation: CASSIMAGKLE. The entire CDR3 protein reads CASSIMAGKLEAFF. V and J are TRBV19 and TRBJ1-1; D uncertain. The CDR3 goes on 3 residues after the read ends, and that part is filled in from the germline J gene. CDR1 LNHDA and CDR2 SQIVND come from the germline V gene (reference sequence). The CDR3 extends over 14 amino acids.

Concerning this clone itself: Coverage ceases 3 residues before the CDR3 finishes, and the germline J gene fills in the end. The chain couples TRBV7-9 to TRBJ1-4, with D perhaps matching TRBD1 (5 bases). In germline, CDR1 is SEHNR, CDR2 FQNEAQ (reference sequence). V lost 1 base and J lost 3, with 9 bases in between. This CDR3 has 15 residues. The CDR3 DNA, read in part, is TGTGCCAGCAGCTTAGAGGGGATCCCTAATGAAAAA. Amino acids: CASSLEGIPNEK. The CDR3 in full is CASSLEGIPNEKLFF.

As concerns this clone: The read falls 3 residues short of the CDR3 end, and the missing part is taken from the germline J gene. The chain is built from TRBV23-1 and TRBJ2-1; 7 bases are a match to TRBD1. TRBV23-1 is an open reading frame whose function is uncertain. Germline trimming cut 0 bases from V and 9 bases from J; bases unmatched to any gene: 8. The CDR3 loop spans 15 amino acids. CDR3 bases read: TGCGCCAGCAGTCAATCAACAGGGGCCTCGTTTGAG. Encoded protein: CASSQSTGASFE. The complete CDR3 sequence is CASSQSTGASFEQFF.

Concerning this clone: The sequenced fragment ends 3 residues before the CDR3 boundary, so the rest is inferred from the germline J gene. V and J are TRBV18 and TRBJ2-2; D is unclear. CDR3 length: 14 residues. Germline V CDR1 and CDR2: KGHSH, LQKENI. V gave up 3 bases and J gave up 1 base, with 6 bases separating them. The chain's CDR3 is CASSPTGNTGELFF. Incomplete CDR3 DNA: TGTGCCAGCTCACCGACGGGGAACACCGGGGAG.

For this clone: The read ends 3 residues early relative to the CDR3; the germline J gene fills the gap. The chain links TRBV20-1 to TRBJ2-5, with 9 bases matching TRBD1. This CDR3 region has 18 residues. J gave up 4 bases and V 5 bases, and 20 bases lay outside the gene matches. Germline-derived CDR1 and CDR2 are DFQATT and SNEGSKA (reference sequence). CDR3 loop: CSAQRGIHGQGSRETQYF. The sequenced CDR3 bases are TGCAGTGCTCAGAGAGGTATTCATGGACAGGGGTCCCGAGAGACC.